This TCR beta chain was observed in a study of blood T cell repertoires in COVID-19. Assay: immunoSEQ multiplex PCR; the TCRdb copy retains only in-frame clones and omits some. In the table there are a few hundred thousand clones, more than 85% of which are singletons. Recovered participants had two consecutive negative NP/OP PCR tests, healthcare professional clearance, or symptom resolution. CDR1 MRHNA and CDR2 SNTAGT come from the germline V gene. This CDR3 is built from 18 residues. V was pared by 0 bases and J by 2 bases, with 11 bases of the junction left unmatched. V gene TRBV6-4 combines with J gene TRBJ2-7; 9 nucleotides line up with TRBD2. This TCR was sampled from a woman aged 25-40 years who had recovered from COVID-19. The source material was PBMCs or T cells enriched from blood (not recorded which). Here the CDR3 DNA reads TGTGCCAGCAGTGACTCCGCGGCCCTCCTAGCGGGAACCTACGAGCAGTACTTC. It is translated as CASSDSAALLAGTYEQYF.